This T cell receptor beta chain appears in the sequencing data of a study of T cell responses to AZD1222 COVID-19 vaccine. The V and J ends lost 1 base and 5 bases respectively, with 9 bases between them. The CDR3 contains 13 residues. Germline CDR1 reads LNHDA; CDR2 reads SQIVND (reference sequence). About this clone: What it binds is unknown.

Sequenced by immunoSEQ multiplex PCR; TCRdb stores in-frame clones only, minus some. Here the sample spans about 160,000 clones, about 92% being singletons. General study findings and limits: None of the repertoires were sampled until the peak T cell response had passed. The sample set comprised mostly white British donors with more females, and clonal diversity was possibly underestimated. Spike-specific TCR breadth rose after two AZD1222 doses, and depth rose as well. Seropositive at baseline were only six AZD1222 recipients.

This receptor was taken from an adult who received the AZD1222 COVID-19 vaccine. This chain links TRBV19 with TRBJ2-7; a possible D gene is TRBD1 (5 bases). This specimen was peripheral blood, taken 28 days after the second AZD1222 dose. For the CDR3, the DNA is TGTGCCAGTAGTATAGTAGGCAGGGACGAGCAGTACTTC. Its protein product is CASSIVGRDEQYF.